This T cell receptor (beta chain) originates from a study of blood T cells in healthy people across ages. Many counts were recorded for this clonotype. The antigen remains unidentified. Ten milliliters was the volume of peripheral blood drawn from each donor. PCR was performed a second time for roughly 7 to 12 cycles using a sample-barcoded 5' primer and a J-beta primer mix. A template-switch adaptor with 12 random nucleotides tagged each cDNA molecule. TCRdb passed the 5' RACE reads through MiXCR, listing each CDR3 protein once. The sample has around 670,000 distinct CDR3 sequences, roughly 30% seen once. Points from the study as a whole: Per-million-T-cell TCR beta diversity fell roughly linearly with age. Possibly, changes in expanded clonotypes were confounded because donor CMV status was unknown.

The CDR3 extends over 14 amino acids. Germline CDR1 SGDLS, CDR2 YYNGEE. V gave up 1 base and J gave up 6 bases, with 14 bases separating them. This chain joins TRBV9 and TRBJ2-7; D is perhaps TRBD1 (5 bases). Sequencing was performed on blood. This sequence originates from a woman over 75 in good health. In nucleotides, the CDR3 is TGTGCCAGCAGCGTAAGGCAGGGAAGGAGCGAGCAGTACTTC. The encoded protein is CASSVRQGRSEQYF.